Detailed here is one T cell receptor (beta chain). The count of this clone is one. The antigen it recognizes is unknown. No base quality information exists; no much larger clone differs at one position. These data belong to a study of T cell responses to AZD1222 COVID-19 vaccine (dated by TCRdb to the early 2020s). A note on the overall study: Because spike-specific TCR depth and breadth did not differ between the two schedules, AZD1222 recipients who got a second dose at roughly 4 weeks were pooled with those who got a second dose at roughly 12 weeks. TCR sequencing was performed for fewer than 250 trial participants, of whom 200 to 210 were given two doses of AZD1222 and some 25 were given two doses of MenACWY control vaccine. Trial participants were enrolled by age into 18-55, 56-69 and 70-plus year subgroups, with 148, 28 and 57 TCR-sequenced participants respectively. Points the paper makes about the study in general: The 56-69-year group was small, and its depth increase did not reach significance, likely because of low power. Most participants were white British and females outnumbered males, and the authors suggested that clonal diversity may have been underestimated. A significant rise in spike-specific TCR breadth and depth was observed after two AZD1222 doses relative to day 0 and relative to MenACWY recipients. CD4 TCRs associated with the vaccine covered the entire spike protein, and the dominant responses were in regions 160-218 and 743-854. Because no day 14 peak-response samples were available, the repertoires could be characterized only after the peak T cell response. Only five to seven AZD1222 recipients were SARS-CoV-2 seropositive at baseline, limiting conclusions about previously exposed vaccinees. Reportedly, almost half of the unique spike-specific TCRs recognized epitopes lying outside the regions that are mutated in the B.1.351 and B.1.1.7 variants.

Taken with the paper, the label for time point translates to: baseline before first vaccination. Vaccinee samples came from UK trials COV001 and COV002, including a single-blind randomized controlled phase 2/3 trial of AZD1222 (ChAdOx1 nCoV-19) in healthy adults. For TCRbeta chain sequencing, PBMC samples were collected from trial participants at day 0 and at day 28 after the second dose. The CDR3 regions of human TCRbeta chains were analyzed by immunosequencing. Per the authors' processing: Repertoire TCRs were matched against a reference library of SARS-CoV-2-specific TCRs generated with the MIRA antigen-specificity platform. Breadth was defined as the fraction of unique TCRs that were SARS-CoV-2-associated. Depth was defined as the fraction of total T cells that were SARS-CoV-2-associated. Using the MIRA data, each spike-specific TCR was assigned both to the spike region to which the TCR was reactive and to a CD4 or CD8 class. Log10-transformed breadth and depth values were compared by one-way ANOVA with Sidak's multiple comparisons tests. As stored in TCRdb, this immuneACCESS dataset retains in-frame rearrangements with V and J assigned. A fraction of the clones does not appear; measured against another copy, unresolved V genes explain less than half of the discrepancy, and the remainder lacks a known reason. V, J and clone size are taken as reported in that table, and D and trimming were inferred from the DNA itself. Within this sample are 95,000 to 150,000 clones, with around nine tenths of them counted one time only. About 1.2% of the sample goes to the ten largest clones.

According to the germline V gene (reference sequence), CDR1 reads LGHDT and CDR2 reads YNNKEL. Cut back by 2 bases and 4 bases, the V and J ends lie 2 bases apart. Taken from cysteine to phenylalanine, the CDR3 has 11 residues. The entry retains the CDR3 DNA only, 33 bases that are in frame from base 1. The rearranged chain carries TRBV3-1 (or the pseudogene TRBV3-2) and TRBJ2-5; the D gene lacks a confident call. The sequencing used peripheral blood, collected on day 0 of AZD1222 vaccination. The sequence was collected from an adult in good health. The CDR3 here reads CASSQLETQYF. The DNA sequence reads TGTGCCAGCAGCCAACTAGAGACCCAGTACTTC.